The 15 T cell receptor beta chains listed next were all sequenced from one sample in a study of radiotherapy plus CTLA-4 blockade in lung cancer (dated by TCRdb to the late 2010s). The library came from the immunoSEQ multiplex PCR assay. What TCRdb holds here is the immuneACCESS table cut down to in-frame rearrangements. Part of the clones is not present; checked against another copy, under half of the missing clones reflect an unresolved V gene, and the others are unexplained. This sample has some 77,000 clones in its table, and around 85% of those were observed once. The top ten constitute just over 2% of the sample. The material was peripheral blood, obtained from a patient treated with radiotherapy plus ipilimumab. All receptors derive from a human donor with non-small cell lung cancer who had a partial response to radiotherapy plus ipilimumab.

V is TRBV18 and J is TRBJ2-1; the match to TRBD2 covers 12 bases. The CDR3 runs 15 residues. V lost 4 bases and J lost 9; bases outside the gene matches: 7. The V gene's germline CDR1 is KGHSH and CDR2 LQKENI. CDR3 amino acids: CASSLAASGRVEQFF. In DNA form, the CDR3 reads TGTGCCAGCTCACTCGCGGCTAGCGGGAGGGTTGAGCAGTTCTTC.

This chain connects TRBV30 to TRBJ2-7, with D possibly matching TRBD2 (6 bases). The CDR3 runs to 13 residues. Per germline, CDR1 GTSNPN and CDR2 SVGIG (reference sequence). Trimming pared 0 bases from V and 2 bases from J, leaving 8 bases between. As DNA, the CDR3 is TGTGCCTGGAGTGTCGGGGGAGCCTACGAGCAGTACTTC. Translation: CAWSVGGAYEQYF.

The chain couples TRBV14 to TRBJ2-1, with D tentatively TRBD2 (6 bases). This CDR3 is 16 amino acids long. Germline CDR1 reads SGHDN; CDR2 reads FVKESK. Trimming took off 8 bases at V and 0 bases at J, with 17 bases between the two ends. The CDR3 region is CASGRFGGHSYNEQFF. The CDR3 region has the DNA TGTGCCAGCGGGCGGTTCGGGGGTCACTCCTACAATGAGCAGTTCTTC.

The chain has TRBV7-6 and TRBJ2-3, with 14 bases fitting TRBD2. V shed 5 bases and J 2 bases; nucleotides not matched to a gene: 12. Germline loops: CDR1 SGHVS, CDR2 FNYEAQ. The CDR3 runs to 19 residues. Here the CDR3 reads CASSRWGTSGSVVTDTQYF. The CDR3 DNA is TGTGCCAGCAGCCGATGGGGGACTAGCGGGAGCGTTGTCACAGATACGCAGTATTTT.

Written as DNA, the CDR3 is TGTGCCAGCAGTTCCCCGGGGGGAAACACTGAAGCTTTCTTT. Its protein product is CASSSPGGNTEAFF. This rearrangement joins TRBV6-6 to TRBJ1-1; possible D gene TRBD1, 5 bases. The V end lost 4 bases, the J end lost 2 bases, and 11 bases lay between the germline ends. CDR3 length equals 14 residues. From germline, CDR1 is MNHNY and CDR2 SVGAGI (reference sequence).

This clone was seen a single time. The V gene is TRBV30, the J gene TRBJ1-1; a possible D gene is TRBD1 (5 bases). Per the germline V gene, CDR1 is GTSNPN and CDR2 is SVGIG (reference sequence). The germline V and J ends were trimmed by 2 bases and 3 bases, with 13 bases remaining between them. CDR3 length equals 14 residues. CDR3 DNA: TGTGCCTGGAGTAAGGCAGGGCCCTACACTGAAGCTTTCTTT. Translated: CAWSKAGPYTEAFF.

The gene calls are TRBV5-6 and TRBJ2-2; 9 bases map to TRBD2. CDR3 size: 15 residues. Germline V gives CDR1 SGHDT, CDR2 YYEEEE. The J segment lost 5 bases and the V segment lost 4 bases, leaving 6 bases of the junction unmatched. CDR3 residues: CASSVLAGRTGELFF. For the CDR3, the DNA is TGTGCCAGCAGCGTGCTAGCGGGACGTACCGGGGAGCTGTTTTTT.

The chain combines TRBV4-1 with TRBJ1-2, with 8 bases lining up with TRBD1. The CDR3 has 17 amino acids. The ends lost 4 bases at V and 3 bases at J; junction bases unmatched: 13. CDR1 and CDR2 (germline): MGHRA, YSYEKL. As DNA, the CDR3 is TGCGCCAGCAGCCTTTCTGGCAGTACAGGGGGGGACTATGGCTACACCTTC. Translation: CASSLSGSTGGDYGYTF.

CDR3 in amino acids: CASSQFSGSDYNEQFF. CDR3 bases: TGCGCCAGCAGCCAATTTAGCGGGAGTGACTACAATGAGCAGTTCTTC. The chain links TRBV4-1 to TRBJ2-1, with 9 bases identical to TRBD2. Looked up from germline, CDR1 is MGHRA and CDR2 is YSYEKL. The CDR3 is 16 amino acids. Trimming took 2 bases from V and 3 from J; bases not matched to a gene: 5.

This clone has a handful of counts. This chain joins TRBV4-3 and TRBJ1-5; 7 bases match TRBD1. Trimming took 4 bases from V and 7 from J; bases not matched to a gene: 10. CDR3 length equals 15 residues. Germline CDR1 LGHNA, CDR2 YSLEER. As DNA, the CDR3 is TGCGCCAGCAGCCCTGAGGTGAGGGGGCGGCAGCCCCAGCATTTT. This sequence encodes CASSPEVRGRQPQHF.

The chain links TRBV11-2 to TRBJ1-1; D perhaps matches TRBD1 (5 bases). Trimming shortened V by 0 bases and J by 4 bases, and 12 bases separated the two germline ends. Germline V lookup: CDR1 SGHAT, CDR2 FQNNGV. The CDR3 runs 15 residues. For the CDR3, the DNA is TGTGCCAGCAGCTTAGAATCAGGGTTGCGCACTGAAGCTTTCTTT. Amino acid sequence: CASSLESGLRTEAFF.

This rearrangement joins TRBV28 to TRBJ1-2; 7 bases match TRBD1. Per the germline V gene, CDR1 is MDHEN and CDR2 is SYDVKM. This CDR3 has 15 amino acids. V lost 5 bases, J lost 8 bases, and 14 bases stayed unmatched. The CDR3 bases are TGTGCCAGCAGTACCCTGTTGGGACAGCCCCCGGGCTACACCTTC. This translates into CASSTLLGQPPGYTF.

CDR3 region: CASSWGLAGFHNEQFF. Here the CDR3 DNA reads TGCGCCAGCAGCTGGGGACTAGCGGGTTTTCACAATGAGCAGTTCTTC. This chain links TRBV5-1 with TRBJ2-1; 12 bases align to TRBD2. Germline CDR1 and CDR2: SGHRS and YFSETQ. CDR3 length: 16 residues. V shed 3 bases, J shed 5 bases, and the junction held 6 bases outside the gene matches.

The rearrangement links TRBV5-1 to TRBJ2-4, with 8 bases fitting TRBD1. Looked up from germline, CDR1 is SGHRS and CDR2 is YFSETQ. The CDR3 sequence is 15 residues long. The trim removed 4 bases at V and 0 bases at J, leaving 3 bases unmatched. The DNA of the CDR3 is TGCGCCAGCAGCGAGGACAGGGTAGCCAAAAACATTCAGTACTTC. Residues: CASSEDRVAKNIQYF.

The rearrangement links TRBV28 to TRBJ1-2; 7 bases line up with TRBD1. CDR3 length: 13 amino acids. Germline lookup yields CDR1 MDHEN and CDR2 SYDVKM. With V trimmed by 5 bases and J by 2 bases, 2 bases remained unmatched. The CDR3 is CASSRRGNYGYTF. As DNA, the CDR3 is TGTGCCAGCAGTCGCAGGGGGAACTATGGCTACACCTTC.